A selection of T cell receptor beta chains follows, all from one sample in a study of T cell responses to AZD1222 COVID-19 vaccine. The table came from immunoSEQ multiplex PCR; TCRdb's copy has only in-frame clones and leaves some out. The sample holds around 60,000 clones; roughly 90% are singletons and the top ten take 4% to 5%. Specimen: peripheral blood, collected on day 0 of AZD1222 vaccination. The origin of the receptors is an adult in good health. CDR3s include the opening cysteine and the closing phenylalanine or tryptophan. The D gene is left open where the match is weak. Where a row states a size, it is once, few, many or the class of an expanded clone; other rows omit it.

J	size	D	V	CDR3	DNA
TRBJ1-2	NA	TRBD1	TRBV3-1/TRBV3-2	CASSQDTGVGYTF	TGTGCCAGCAGCCAAGATACAGGGGTTGGCTACACCTTC
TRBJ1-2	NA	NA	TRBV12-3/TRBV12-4	CASSPTDYGYTF	TGTGCCAGCAGTCCGACAGATTATGGCTACACCTTC
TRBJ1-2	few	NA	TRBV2	CASNPRGTFNYGYTF	TGTGCCAGCAACCCCAGAGGGACATTCAACTATGGCTACACCTTC
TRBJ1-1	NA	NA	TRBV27	CASSLSLLNTEAFF	TGTGCCAGCAGTTTAAGTCTTCTGAACACTGAAGCTTTCTTT
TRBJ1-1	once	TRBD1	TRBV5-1	CASSRQGMNTEAFF	TGCGCCAGCAGCCGACAGGGAATGAACACTGAAGCTTTCTTT
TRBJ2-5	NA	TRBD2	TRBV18	CASSPRTSGGETQYF	TGTGCCAGCTCACCACGGACTAGCGGGGGGGAGACCCAGTACTTC
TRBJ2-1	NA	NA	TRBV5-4	CASSLSGYNEQFF	TGTGCCAGCAGCTTATCCGGCTACAATGAGCAGTTCTTC
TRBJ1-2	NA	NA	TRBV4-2	CASSQDNRVGYTF	TGTGCCAGCAGCCAAGATAACAGGGTTGGCTACACCTTC
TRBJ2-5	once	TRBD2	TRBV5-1	CASSPLSAGGQETQYF	TGCGCCAGCAGCCCCCTGTCGGCGGGGGGTCAAGAGACCCAGTACTTC
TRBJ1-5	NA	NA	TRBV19	CASSSGRSSNQPQHF	TGTGCCAGTAGTAGCGGGCGGAGTAGCAATCAGCCCCAGCATTTT
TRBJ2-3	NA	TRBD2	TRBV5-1	CASSLVASGGAHPQYF	TGCGCCAGCAGCTTGGTTGCCAGCGGGGGGGCTCATCCGCAGTATTTT
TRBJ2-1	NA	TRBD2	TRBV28	CASSGLAGNNNEQFF	TGTGCCAGCAGTGGACTAGCGGGGAATAACAATGAGCAGTTCTTC
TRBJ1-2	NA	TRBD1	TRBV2	CASRDTGDYGYTF	TGTGCCAGCAGGGACACAGGGGACTACGGCTACACCTTC